Listed here are 25 T cell receptor beta chains from one sample, sequenced in a study of monozygotic twins with inflammatory bowel disease. TCRdb reprocessed the 5' RACE reads and stores each CDR3 protein as one record, lacking DNA. Its listing shows about 380,000 distinct CDR3 sequences. Sequencing input: blood. The source of these receptors is a human donor with ulcerative colitis or Crohn's disease, or a healthy co-twin of an affected twin (not recorded which).

The rearrangement joins TRBV6-5 to TRBJ2-3; TCRdb's D call of TRBD1 is untestable without DNA. CDR1 and CDR2 from the germline V gene are MNHEY and SVGAGI. CDR3 size: 16 residues. The CDR3 region is CASSYRTGGAGDTQYF.

The chain employs TRBV12-3 or TRBV12-4 and TRBJ2-2; TCRdb designates TRBD2, a call that cannot be tested without DNA. The CDR3 loop spans 15 amino acids. CDR3 in amino acids: CASSFTSGGTGELFF.

This chain's CDR3 is CSARDVDRGHF. The chain links TRBV20-1 to TRBJ1-5. The CDR3 extends over 11 amino acids. Germline assignment: CDR1 DFQATT and CDR2 SNEGSKA (reference sequence).

V usage is TRBV18 and J usage is TRBJ1-4; TCRdb reports TRBD1, a call that lacks DNA to check it against. The CDR3 is made up of 17 amino acids. Germline V gives CDR1 KGHSH, CDR2 LQKENI. This CDR3 is CASSPFRDRATNEKLFF.

This chain joins TRBV6-1 and TRBJ1-5; TCRdb's D call of TRBD1 is untestable without DNA. CDR1 is MNHNS and CDR2 is SASEGT in the germline V gene. This CDR3 has 15 amino acids. This chain's CDR3 is CASSEVGWGNQPQHF.

V is TRBV2 and J is TRBJ2-1; the D call of TRBD1 rests on TCRdb alone, since no DNA is present to check it. This CDR3 has 13 residues. Germline lookup yields CDR1 SNHLY and CDR2 FYNNEI. CDR3 loop: CASTETGFGEQFF.

The chain joins TRBV20-1 to TRBJ1-1; TCRdb reports TRBD1, a call that lacks DNA to check it against. Germline values: CDR1 DFQATT, CDR2 SNEGSKA (reference sequence). The length of the CDR3 is 18 residues. The CDR3 sequence is CSPSLPAQGADLDTEAFF.

This chain joins TRBV7-9 and TRBJ2-1; the TCRdb D gene call, TRBD1, has no DNA to confirm it. CDR1 SEHNR and CDR2 FQNEAQ come from the germline V gene (reference sequence). The CDR3 is made up of 16 amino acids. This CDR3 is CASSFPGTGVGNEQFF.

The chain links TRBV5-1 to TRBJ2-7. The CDR3 has 12 amino acids. The V gene's germline CDR1 is SGHRS and CDR2 YFSETQ. This CDR3 reads CASSHTPTEQYF.

V is TRBV6-5 and J is TRBJ2-1; TCRdb's D gene call, TRBD2, goes unchecked for lack of DNA. The CDR3 has 15 amino acids. In germline, CDR1 is MNHEY, CDR2 SVGAGI. CDR3 sequence: CASSYFLAGRDEQFF.

The chain employs TRBV7-2 and TRBJ2-7; no DNA is available, so the TRBD2 call from TCRdb remains unchecked. The CDR3 is 15 amino acids. The germline V gene encodes CDR1 SGHTA and CDR2 FQGNSA. CDR3 residues: CASSPGGLSLVEQYF. The full variable domain, its missing parts supplied by reference TRBV7-2 and TRBJ2-7, is GAGVSQSPSNKVTEKGKDVELRCDPISGHTALYWYRQSLGQGLEFLIYFQGNSAPDKSGLPSDRFSAERTGGSVSTLTIQRTQQEDSAVYLCASSPGGLSLVEQYFGPGTRLTVT.

The V call is TRBV5-1, the J call TRBJ1-2; TCRdb reports TRBD1, a call that lacks DNA to check it against. This CDR3 is built from 14 residues. The germline V gene encodes CDR1 SGHRS and CDR2 YFSETQ. CDR3 in amino acids: CASSTTQGHYGYTF.

The chain recombines TRBV20-1 with TRBJ1-1; TCRdb gives TRBD1 as the D gene, but with no DNA this cannot be confirmed. Per the germline V gene, CDR1 is DFQATT and CDR2 is SNEGSKA (reference sequence). This CDR3 comprises 14 residues. The CDR3 here is CSAREVGRGRGAFF.

This rearrangement joins TRBV12-3 or TRBV12-4 to TRBJ2-5. The CDR3 length is 15 residues. CDR3 loop: CASSLDAGNQETQYF.

This chain connects TRBV20-1 to TRBJ2-1; the D call of TRBD1 rests on TCRdb alone, since no DNA is present to check it. Per germline, CDR1 DFQATT and CDR2 SNEGSKA (reference sequence). The CDR3 is 14 amino acids. The CDR3 loop is CSARVALRVNEQFF.

The chain uses TRBV7-3 and TRBJ2-5; as DNA is missing, the TRBD2 call by TCRdb cannot be tested. CDR3 length: 16 amino acids. Germline V gene lookup returns CDR1 SGHTA and CDR2 FQGTGA. CDR3 residues: CASSSPLAGGLETQYF.

The rearrangement uses TRBV12-3 or TRBV12-4 and TRBJ2-1; checking the TCRdb D call of TRBD1 is not possible without DNA. The CDR3 is made up of 13 amino acids. Here the CDR3 reads CASSWVRGNEQFF.

The V and J genes are TRBV20-1 and TRBJ1-2. Germline assignment: CDR1 DFQATT and CDR2 SNEGSKA (reference sequence). The length of the CDR3 is 14 residues. The CDR3: CSASHTGRNYGYTF.

The rearrangement joins TRBV29-1 to TRBJ2-1; TCRdb outputs TRBD2, but without DNA this stays unchecked. This CDR3 is built from 12 residues. In germline, CDR1 is SQVTM, CDR2 ANQGSEA. CDR3 residues: CSVVGGTGEQFF.

V and J are TRBV11-2 and TRBJ1-4; without DNA, the TCRdb call of TRBD1 cannot be checked. This CDR3 comprises 18 residues. Germline V gene sequence: CDR1 SGHAT, CDR2 FQNNGV. The CDR3 is CASSFQPMGRGLGEKLFF.

The V call is TRBV6-5, the J call TRBJ1-1; the D gene TCRdb calls, TRBD1, cannot be checked with no DNA. The CDR3 loop spans 13 amino acids. Germline V gene data show CDR1 as MNHEY and CDR2 as SVGAGI. The CDR3 sequence is CASSQPGTDEAFF.

The V call is TRBV3-1, the J call TRBJ1-1. The CDR3 extends over 17 amino acids. Germline-derived CDR1 and CDR2 are LGHDT and YNNKEL (reference sequence). CDR3 protein: CASSQDETWTTNTEAFF.

V gene TRBV3-1 combines with J gene TRBJ1-1; as DNA is missing, the TRBD1 call by TCRdb cannot be tested. Germline V CDR1 and CDR2: LGHDT, YNNKEL (reference sequence). This CDR3 comprises 17 residues. The CDR3 sequence is CASSPGTGGGRNTEAFF. Using reference TRBV3-1 and TRBJ1-1 for the parts outside the CDR3, the full variable domain is DTAVSQTPKYLVTQMGNDKSIKCEQNLGHDTMYWYKQDSKKFLKIMFSYNNKELIINETVPNRFSPKSPDKAHLNLHINSLELGDSAVYFCASSPGTGGGRNTEAFFGQGTRLTVV.

The chain employs TRBV28 and TRBJ2-1; TCRdb calls TRBD2, which cannot be checked without DNA. CDR3 length equals 21 residues. The germline gives CDR1 MDHEN, CDR2 SYDVKM. CDR3 amino acids: CASSLRIEVAGGHLNYNEQFF.

This sequence joins TRBV4-3 and TRBJ2-2; there is no DNA to check the TCRdb D call of TRBD2. This CDR3 spans 16 amino acids. The V gene's germline CDR1 is LGHNA and CDR2 YSLEER. The CDR3 sequence: CASSQGLSGLTGELFF.